This TCR beta chain is from a study of a mutant IDH1 vaccine in newly diagnosed glioma. Produced via immunoSEQ multiplex PCR; TCRdb's table is partial and in-frame only. The sample gives 95,000 to 100,000 clones, 80% to 90% of which show up once; approximately 0.57% is in the top ten. The CDR3 covers 18 residues. Germline values: CDR1 SGHTA, CDR2 FQGTGA. Trimming stripped 4 bases from V and 0 bases from J, with 21 bases between. The time point denotes: baseline, week 1 (first vaccination visit). Treatment specified: pre-vaccination baseline after standard-of-care therapy. The TCR sequence derives from a woman in her forties or fifties with glioma. The sequences come from PBMCs, collected from a glioma patient treated with radiotherapy, temozolomide or both. The rearrangement uses TRBV7-3 and TRBJ1-1, with D possibly being TRBD1 (5 bases). The DNA of the CDR3 is TGTGCCAGCAGCTCGATACCGGGGCAGGGCAGTTTGAACACTGAAGCTTTCTTT. It yields the protein CASSSIPGQGSLNTEAFF.